Reported below is one T cell receptor beta chain. Antigen unknown. Libraries were prepared by immunoSEQ multiplex PCR; TCRdb keeps only in-frame clonotypes and omits some of them. Here the sample spans 330,000 or so clones, around 66% being singletons. This sample was taken from a study of cytotoxic CD8 clonotypes in ibrutinib-treated CLL. This CDR3 is built from 13 residues. The V and J ends lost 6 bases and 1 base respectively, with 12 bases between them. CDR1 is SQVTM, CDR2 ANQGSEA, per germline. Study outcomes and limitations: Treatment saw public clonotypes, which were uncommon, either contract or stay stable.

The input for sequencing was PBMCs, taken after 36 months of ibrutinib treatment. This clonotype was sampled from a human donor with chronic lymphocytic leukemia. The gene calls are TRBV29-1 and TRBJ2-5, with D possibly being TRBD1 (5 bases). This chain's CDR3 is CSVQDSFQETQYF. The CDR3, as DNA: TGCAGCGTCCAAGACAGCTTCCAAGAGACCCAGTACTTC.